This is a list of T cell receptor beta chains from one sample in a study of shared clonotypes between healthy human individuals. The protocol was immunoSEQ multiplex PCR, while the TCRdb copy is restricted to in-frame clones and leaves out a portion. The table lists about 460,000 clones, roughly four fifths of them singletons. Material: PBMCs. The receptors were sampled from a woman aged 40 to 49 in good health. Some clones in this sample may be carry-over from other donors' samples. CDR3s include the opening cysteine and the closing phenylalanine or tryptophan. D genes are given only for firm matches. Clone size is shown for a subset of rows, as once, few, many or a class of expanded clone.

j_gene,v_gene,d_gene,abundance,CDR3nt,CDR3aa
TRBJ1-5,TRBV19,-,-,TGTGCCAGTAGTATTGGGGTGAGCGGTTACAATCAGCCCCAGCATTTT,CASSIGVSGYNQPQHF
TRBJ2-3,TRBV11-3,-,many,TGTGCCAGCAGCTCCGTGGGGTCAGATACGCAGTATTTT,CASSSVGSDTQYF
TRBJ2-7,TRBV19,-,-,TGTGCCAGTAGTATGAATTACGAGCAGTACTTC,CASSMNYEQYF
TRBJ2-3,TRBV5-4,TRBD2,once,TGTGCCAGCGGCCAACCGGGACTAGCACTCGCAGATACGCAGTATTTT,CASGQPGLALADTQYF
TRBJ1-1,TRBV30,-,-,TGTGCCTGGAGTATCGGTGGGGGCACTGAAGCTTTCTTT,CAWSIGGGTEAFF
TRBJ1-2,TRBV10-3,-,few,TGTGCCATCAGTGAGTCTAGGGAGTCTAACTATGGCTACACCTTC,CAISESRESNYGYTF
TRBJ2-3,TRBV7-3,TRBD2,-,TGTGCCAGCAGCTTAGAGTCTAGCGGGACTGATACGCAGTATTTT,CASSLESSGTDTQYF
TRBJ2-5,TRBV4-3,-,-,TGCGCCAGCAGCCAACGGTTTGGCAGGGACCCACAAGAGACCCAGTACTTC,CASSQRFGRDPQETQYF
TRBJ2-5,TRBV5-1,TRBD1,-,TGCGCCAGCAGACCAAGGGGGCCGGGGGAGACCCAGTACTTC,CASRPRGPGETQYF
TRBJ2-5,TRBV25-1,TRBD2,-,TGTGCCAGCAGTGATCCCCGCGGGGGAGGGGAGACCCAGTACTTC,CASSDPRGGGETQYF
TRBJ2-7,TRBV28,-,-,TGTGCCAGCAGTTTTCCTCATATCTACGAGCAGTACTTC,CASSFPHIYEQYF
TRBJ2-2,TRBV9,-,once,TGTGCCAGCAGCGTAGTATTCGGAGGAGGCGGGGAGCTGTTTTTT,CASSVVFGGGGELFF
TRBJ2-5,TRBV6-6,-,-,TGTGCCAGCAGTTACTCTGCACGGCAAGAGACCCAGTACTTC,CASSYSARQETQYF